Detailed here is one T cell receptor (beta chain). The sample originates from a study of T cells in localized non-small cell lung cancer. V was shortened by 5 bases and J by 1 base, with 12 bases between the two germline ends. The CDR3 is 14 amino acids. Germline-derived CDR1 and CDR2 are SGHAT and FQDESV (reference sequence). The repertoire was sequenced with immunoSEQ multiplex PCR; TCRdb's copy has only in-frame clones and lacks some. The sample shows tens of thousands of clones, roughly four fifths of them seen only once. This chain connects TRBV11-1 to TRBJ2-7, with D unresolved. This clonotype originated in a man between 40 and 75 years old with stage I lung adenocarcinoma. Sequencing used peripheral blood, obtained before any cancer treatment. CDR3 sequence: CASSLYGGSYEQYF. The CDR3 DNA reads TGTGCCAGCAGCCTATACGGCGGTTCCTACGAGCAGTACTTC. The whole variable domain, filled in from reference TRBV11-1 and TRBJ2-7, reads EAEVAQSPRYKITEKSQAVAFWCDPISGHATLYWYRQILGQGPELLVQFQDESVVDDSQLPKDRFSAERLKGVDSTLKIQPAELGDSAMYLCASSLYGGSYEQYFGPGTRLTVT.